Listed here are 31 T cell receptor beta chains from one sample, sequenced in a study of blood T cell repertoires in COVID-19. Some clones are missing from TCRdb's copy, which holds only in-frame ones; the method was immunoSEQ multiplex PCR. The data hold roughly 150,000 clones, with around 90% observed a single time. The sequenced sample was peripheral blood. Receptors were obtained from a man over 45 who had recovered from COVID-19.

CDR3 sequence (DNA): TGCGCCAGCAGCCAAGATTCAGGGGGAAGCGGCACTGAAGCTTTCTTT. Amino acid sequence: CASSQDSGGSGTEAFF. The genes are TRBV4-1 and TRBJ1-1, with 7 nucleotides matching TRBD1. Germline V lookup: CDR1 MGHRA, CDR2 YSYEKL. Trimming at V came to 0 bases and at J to 4 bases, leaving 8 bases not matched to a gene. The CDR3 runs 16 residues.

The rearrangement uses TRBV27 and TRBJ1-1; D is perhaps TRBD1 (6 bases). CDR3 size: 13 residues. Trimming pared 6 bases from V and 4 bases from J, leaving 12 bases between. Germline CDR1 and CDR2: MNHEY and SMNVEV (reference sequence). This chain's CDR3 is CASRIPGATEAFF. CDR3 nucleotides: TGTGCCAGCAGGATCCCAGGGGCCACTGAAGCTTTCTTT.

The chain recombines TRBV28 with TRBJ2-7, with D possibly TRBD2 on 5 matching bases. The CDR3 is 15 amino acids. V was clipped by 3 bases and J by 2 bases, with 14 bases between them. CDR1 and CDR2 (germline): MDHEN, SYDVKM. CDR3 protein: CASSFSGGPTYEQYF. In nucleotides, the CDR3 is TGTGCCAGCAGTTTTTCCGGAGGTCCTACCTACGAGCAGTACTTC.

J is TRBJ2-3 and V is TRBV27; TRBD2 matches 16 bases. Trimming removed 4 bases from V and 4 bases from J; junction bases left unmatched: 8. From germline, CDR1 is MNHEY and CDR2 SMNVEV (reference sequence). This CDR3 is 18 amino acids long. CDR3 in amino acids: CASSSPGLAGGVSDTQYF. The CDR3 DNA follows: TGTGCCAGCAGTTCCCCGGGACTAGCGGGGGGGGTTTCAGATACGCAGTATTTT.

The V call is TRBV7-2, the J call TRBJ2-7, with D perhaps matching TRBD2 (6 bases). This CDR3 is 16 amino acids long. Germline loops: CDR1 SGHTA, CDR2 FQGNSA. Trimming cost V 6 bases and J 6 bases, with 24 bases left between them. CDR3 protein: CASSLGGRGVIAEQYF. The CDR3 region has the DNA TGTGCCAGCAGTTTGGGGGGACGGGGCGTGATTGCCGAGCAGTACTTC.

V is TRBV19 and J is TRBJ1-1; D is unresolved. V was cut by 5 bases and J by 10 bases, with 17 bases left in between. Germline V gene data show CDR1 as LNHDA and CDR2 as SQIVND (reference sequence). The CDR3 sequence is 13 residues long. The CDR3 sequence: CASSSMQQVAAFF. CDR3 sequence (DNA): TGTGCCAGTAGTTCAATGCAGCAGGTCGCAGCTTTCTTT.

V usage is TRBV5-1 and J usage is TRBJ2-3; D call uncertain. This CDR3 spans 16 amino acids. Germline values: CDR1 SGHRS, CDR2 YFSETQ. V was clipped by 4 bases and J by 1 base, with 16 bases between them. CDR3 loop: CASSPTGSSGTDTQYF. The CDR3, as DNA: TGCGCCAGCAGCCCGACTGGAAGCAGTGGCACAGATACGCAGTATTTT.

This clone was seen a handful of times. The rearrangement links TRBV9 to TRBJ2-7; 7 nucleotides align to TRBD2. This CDR3 spans 13 amino acids. With V trimmed by 1 base and J by 7 bases, 5 bases remained unmatched. Germline loops: CDR1 SGDLS, CDR2 YYNGEE. DNA for the CDR3: TGTGCCAGCAGCGTATATGCAGCGGGGGAGCAGTACTTC. Protein: CASSVYAAGEQYF.

This clone was recorded only once. The chain recombines TRBV19 with TRBJ2-2; D is possibly TRBD2 (5 bases). The CDR3 sequence is 18 residues long. Per the germline V gene, CDR1 is LNHDA and CDR2 is SQIVND (reference sequence). The V and J ends lost 3 bases and 0 bases respectively, with 17 bases between them. The CDR3 spells CASSIRSAGATNTGELFF. In DNA form, the CDR3 reads TGTGCCAGTAGTATTCGTTCGGCGGGTGCTACGAACACCGGGGAGCTGTTTTTT.

The V call is TRBV7-6, the J call TRBJ2-2; 8 nucleotides align to TRBD1. This CDR3 is built from 16 residues. Trimming cost V 6 bases and J 1 base; bases outside gene matches: 7. Per germline, CDR1 SGHVS and CDR2 FNYEAQ. The CDR3 spells CASRAGQGQNTGELFF. CDR3 in DNA: TGTGCCAGCAGAGCCGGACAGGGTCAGAACACCGGGGAGCTGTTTTTT.

The V call is TRBV6-6, the J call TRBJ1-2, with TRBD1 identical over 8 bases. The CDR3 sequence is 13 residues long. Losses at the gene ends were 6 bases for V and 7 bases for J; bases not matched to a gene: 7. Germline V lookup: CDR1 MNHNY, CDR2 SVGAGI (reference sequence). CDR3 residues: CASSRTGLSGYTF. CDR3 coding DNA: TGTGCCAGCAGCAGGACAGGGTTGAGTGGCTACACCTTC.

J is TRBJ1-1 and V is TRBV27; a weak D match, TRBD1 (6 bases). The CDR3 totals 13 residues. The V gene's germline CDR1 is MNHEY and CDR2 SMNVEV (reference sequence). The V and J ends lost 6 bases and 1 base respectively, with 9 bases between them. DNA for the CDR3: TGTGCCAGCAGCGCGACAGGGAACACTGAAGCTTTCTTT. Translated, it gives CASSATGNTEAFF.

The rearrangement links TRBV5-1 to TRBJ2-7, with D possibly being TRBD1 (7 bases). The CDR3 runs 16 residues. Trimming pared 3 bases from V and 2 bases from J, leaving 18 bases between. Germline CDR1 SGHRS, CDR2 YFSETQ. The DNA of the CDR3 is TGCGCCAGCAGCTCGGCCTCAGGGGGAGGAACCTACGAGCAGTACTTC. Its translation: CASSSASGGGTYEQYF.

The chain couples TRBV3-1 (or the pseudogene TRBV3-2) to TRBJ2-7, with D perhaps TRBD1 (6 bases). The V gene's germline CDR1 is LGHDT and CDR2 YNNKEL (reference sequence). V dropped 3 bases and J dropped 6 bases, with 9 bases sitting between them. The CDR3 contains 12 residues. The CDR3 protein is CASSQAGVEQYF. CDR3 bases: TGTGCCAGCAGCCAGGCAGGGGTCGAGCAGTACTTC.

CDR3 sequence reads: CASSSRQGPYEQYF. For the CDR3, the DNA is TGTGCCAGCAGTTCCCGACAGGGGCCCTACGAGCAGTACTTC. V and J are TRBV27 and TRBJ2-7, with 8 bases identical to TRBD1. CDR1 is MNHEY and CDR2 is SMNVEV in the germline V gene (reference sequence). With 4 bases clipped from V and 2 bases from J, the junction kept 4 bases outside the gene matches. The CDR3 consists of 14 residues.

The chain links TRBV5-5 to TRBJ2-1; 9 bases map to TRBD1. The CDR3 loop spans 16 amino acids. From germline, CDR1 is SGHKS and CDR2 YYEKEE (reference sequence). V lost 1 base and J lost 8; bases outside the gene matches: 10. CDR3 DNA sequence: TGTGCCAGCAGCTTGAATAGGGACAGGGAACTCTATGAGCAGTTCTTC. Encoded protein: CASSLNRDRELYEQFF.

J is TRBJ2-1 and V is TRBV6-5, with 7 bases lining up with TRBD1. The trim removed 7 bases at V and 8 bases at J, leaving 11 bases unmatched. Germline V gives CDR1 MNHEY, CDR2 SVGAGI. The CDR3 has 14 residues. The CDR3 nucleotides are TGTGCCAGCACCTTGGCGAGGGGGCAGTATGAGCAGTTCTTC. Translated, it gives CASTLARGQYEQFF.

The count of this clone is one. The chain has TRBV7-2 and TRBJ1-1, with 8 positions matching TRBD1. The V and J ends lost 3 bases and 5 bases, in that order; junction bases with no gene match: 5. The CDR3 covers 14 residues. Looked up from germline, CDR1 is SGHTA and CDR2 is FQGNSA. The CDR3 here is CASSFRDRLTEAFF. CDR3 coding DNA: TGTGCCAGCAGCTTCCGGGACAGGTTGACTGAAGCTTTCTTT.

This chain connects TRBV24-1 to TRBJ2-1; perhaps TRBD1 as D (8 bases). The CDR3 extends over 15 amino acids. Germline V gene data show CDR1 as KGHDR and CDR2 as SFDVKD. V lost 6 bases and J 7 bases, leaving 18 bases between the germline ends. Here the CDR3 DNA reads TGTGCCACCAGTCCCCGGACAGGGAGGGGGAATGAGCAGTTCTTC. As protein: CATSPRTGRGNEQFF.

This clone was detected only once. The V call is TRBV19, the J call TRBJ2-5; 11 nucleotides match TRBD2. V shed 2 bases and J 5 bases; nucleotides not matched to a gene: 1. The germline V gene encodes CDR1 LNHDA and CDR2 SQIVND (reference sequence). This CDR3 region has 14 residues. Written as DNA, the CDR3 is TGTGCCAGTAGTATACTAGCGGGAGGCGAGACCCAGTACTTC. Residues: CASSILAGGETQYF.

The rearrangement joins TRBV30 to TRBJ1-1; D is perhaps TRBD1 (5 bases). The CDR3 extends over 12 amino acids. Germline CDR1 GTSNPN, CDR2 SVGIG (reference sequence). Trimming removed 1 base at V and 10 bases at J, with 13 bases between. CDR3 loop: CAWSGTLERAFF. DNA for the CDR3: TGTGCCTGGAGTGGGACACTTGAACGAGCTTTCTTT. The entire variable domain, with the rest obtained from reference TRBV30 and TRBJ1-1, is as follows: SQTIHQWPATLVQPVGSPLSLECTVEGTSNPNLYWYRQAAGRGLQLLFYSVGIGQISSEVPQNLSASRPQDRQFILSSKKLLLSDSGFYLCAWSGTLERAFFGQGTRLTVV.

This chain joins TRBV6-6 and TRBJ2-7; D is perhaps TRBD2 (5 bases). Germline values: CDR1 MNHNY, CDR2 SVGAGI (reference sequence). V was clipped by 4 bases and J by 3 bases, with 16 bases between them. There are 15 residues in the CDR3. The CDR3 region is CASSLEGVKFYEQYF. The CDR3 bases are TGTGCCAGCAGTTTAGAGGGCGTTAAGTTCTACGAGCAGTACTTC.

The V call is TRBV27, the J call TRBJ2-5; 10 nucleotides agree with TRBD1. The CDR3 contains 14 residues. The V gene end was trimmed by 3 bases and the J gene end by 9 bases; junction bases not matched to a gene: 7. CDR1 and CDR2 from the germline V gene are MNHEY and SMNVEV (reference sequence). CDR3 sequence reads: CASSFRDRGTAQYF. The CDR3 DNA is TGTGCCAGCAGTTTCCGGGACAGGGGAACGGCCCAGTACTTC.

This rearrangement joins TRBV7-2 to TRBJ2-3; 15 positions agree with TRBD2. The CDR3 is 19 residues long. V lost 1 base and J lost 0; bases outside the gene matches: 5. CDR1 is SGHTA, CDR2 FQGNSA, per germline. The chain's CDR3 is CASSLGGLAGGGSTDTQYF. The CDR3 DNA reads as TGTGCCAGCAGCTTAGGGGGACTAGCGGGAGGAGGGAGCACAGATACGCAGTATTTT.

This chain uses TRBV9 with TRBJ1-2, with a possible D match to TRBD1 (6 bases). The length of the CDR3 is 15 residues. V shed 4 bases and J shed 7 bases, with 20 bases lying between them. The germline CDR1 and CDR2 sequences are SGDLS and YYNGEE. As DNA, the CDR3 is TGTGCCAGCAGCACCCAGGGGAACCGTCCGGCTGGCTACACCTTC. Translated: CASSTQGNRPAGYTF.

The V and J genes are TRBV27 and TRBJ1-5; 7 bases match TRBD1. The V and J ends lost 6 bases and 0 bases, in that order; junction bases with no gene match: 8. This CDR3 spans 16 amino acids. Germline CDR1 reads MNHEY; CDR2 reads SMNVEV (reference sequence). The CDR3 protein is CASSSGGPSSNQPQHF. In nucleotides, the CDR3 is TGTGCCAGCAGCTCAGGGGGACCAAGTAGCAATCAGCCCCAGCATTTT.

V and J are TRBV28 and TRBJ2-7; tentatively, D is TRBD1 (6 bases). The CDR3 spans 14 residues. The V end lost 6 bases, the J end lost 0 bases, and 12 bases lay between the germline ends. Germline V lookup: CDR1 MDHEN, CDR2 SYDVKM. As DNA, the CDR3 is TGTGCCAGCAGACCTGACAGGTTCTCCTACGAGCAGTACTTC. Its protein product is CASRPDRFSYEQYF.

The J gene is TRBJ1-1, the V gene TRBV7-2, with 8 bases matching TRBD1. The germline V gene encodes CDR1 SGHTA and CDR2 FQGNSA. The CDR3 runs 16 residues. The V segment lost 4 bases and the J segment 1 base; nucleotides outside the gene matches: 8. The CDR3: CASSYRTGRANTEAFF. CDR3 in DNA: TGTGCCAGCAGCTACAGGACAGGGAGAGCGAACACTGAAGCTTTCTTT.

The chain uses TRBV7-6 and TRBJ2-2; D is unclear. The V and J ends lost 1 base and 7 bases respectively, with 13 bases between them. The CDR3 is 15 amino acids. Germline V gene lookup returns CDR1 SGHVS and CDR2 FNYEAQ. CDR3 DNA: TGTGCCAGCAGCTTAGGCGGAGTTCCGGGCGGGGAGCTGTTTTTT. Its protein product is CASSLGGVPGGELFF.

The chain has TRBV27 and TRBJ1-2, with TRBD1 matching 9 bases. Germline CDR1 MNHEY, CDR2 SMNVEV (reference sequence). The V and J ends lost 5 bases and 4 bases, in that order; junction bases with no gene match: 8. The CDR3 totals 15 residues. For the CDR3, the DNA is TGTGCCAGCAGTGAAACAGGGGGCCAAATCTATGGCTACACCTTC. Translating gives CASSETGGQIYGYTF.

V gene TRBV28 combines with J gene TRBJ2-2; 7 bases map to TRBD1. There are 15 residues in the CDR3. CDR1 MDHEN and CDR2 SYDVKM come from the germline V gene. V shed 5 bases and J 1 base; nucleotides not matched to a gene: 4. The CDR3 here is CASSPYRGNTGELFF. The CDR3 DNA reads TGTGCCAGCAGTCCCTACAGGGGGAACACCGGGGAGCTGTTTTTT.